The T cell receptor beta chain under discussion was sequenced for a study of control samples from healthy donors and cancer patients. V was pared by 2 bases and J by 7 bases, with 13 bases between. The CDR3 has 14 amino acids. The germline CDR1 and CDR2 sequences are SGHTS and YDEGEE. Profiled with immunoSEQ multiplex PCR; TCRdb holds only in-frame clones, not every one. The sample records 350,000 to 450,000 clones, 90% being singletons. Sequencing used PBMCs. V usage is TRBV5-8 and J usage is TRBJ1-5; a possible D gene is TRBD1 (5 bases). The sequence came from a man aged 35 to 55 with head and neck cancer. CDR3 residues: CASSFRGGMQPQHF. For the CDR3, the DNA is TGTGCCAGCAGCTTTAGGGGTGGGATGCAGCCCCAGCATTTT. Full variable domain (remainder filled in from reference TRBV5-8 and TRBJ1-5): EAGVTQSPTHLIKTRGQQATLRCSPISGHTSVYWYQQALGLGLQFLLWYDEGEERNRGNFPPRFSGRQFPNYSSELNVNALELEDSALYLCASSFRGGMQPQHFGDGTRLSIL.